These 32 T cell receptor beta chains were sequenced from one sample in a study of tumor and adjacent non-tumor tissue in lung cancer. The library came from three nested PCR rounds adapted from ARM-PCR protocols. MiXCR was run by TCRdb on the multiplex PCR reads, yielding one entry per CDR3 protein. The sample carries 70,000 to 95,000 distinct CDR3 sequences, 76% recorded once. This sample's RNA came from whole unsorted tissue. This non-tumor lung sample came from over 3 cm beyond the tumor edge. The material sequenced was distant non-tumor lung tissue. The receptors derive from a man aged 70-80 years with non-small cell lung cancer.

Comments on this clonotype: The CDR3 does not close with the conserved phenylalanine or tryptophan, likely indicating a read error. The DNA is omitted, as the CDR3 cannot be located on it reliably, and the CDR3 follows TCRdb's listing. The CDR3 protein is CSVPGSGGYNEHFY. The V call is TRBV29-1, the J call TRBJ2-1; the D call in the table, TRBD1, was not verified against the DNA. The germline V gene encodes CDR1 SQVTM and CDR2 ANQGSEA. The CDR3 numbers 14 amino acids, ends counted.

A remark on this clonotype: Being one base from a much bigger clone, this may be a read error. The chain couples TRBV28 to TRBJ1-2, with D unclear. The CDR3 length is 15 residues. Germline CDR1 and CDR2: MDHEN and SYDVKM. V gave up 4 bases and J gave up 4 bases, with 16 bases separating them. The CDR3 coding sequence is TGTGCCAGCAGTTCCCCCCCGTTGGCAGTCTATGGCTACACCTTC. It encodes CASSSPPLAVYGYTF.

This clonotype was observed a few times. A single base separates this from a much larger clone, so it may be a read error. The V call is TRBV6-6, the J call TRBJ2-7, with a weak D call TRBD2 (5 bases). The length of the CDR3 is 13 residues. Germline V CDR1 and CDR2: MNHNY, SVGAGI (reference sequence). CDR3 protein: CVSKEAIYYEQYF. In DNA form, the CDR3 reads TGTGTCAGCAAGGAGGCCATTTACTACGAGCAGTACTTC.

A few counts support this clonotype. A much larger clone lies one base from this, so it may be a read error. The chain is built from TRBV12-3 or TRBV12-4 and TRBJ2-7; a weak D match, TRBD1 (6 bases). The CDR3 contains 12 residues. The chain's CDR3 is CVSSRGQHEQYF. The CDR3 nucleotides are TGTGTCAGCAGCCGAGGACAGCACGAGCAGTACTTC.

As regards this clonotype: Since no conserved phenylalanine or tryptophan closes the CDR3, a read error is the likely cause. This CDR3 reads CVSTRREVSTDMQYL. The CDR3 DNA sequence: TGTGTCAGCACCCGTAGGGAAGTAAGCACAGATATGCAGTATTTG. The chain carries TRBV11-3 and TRBJ2-3; D is unclear. Looked up from germline, CDR1 is SGHNT and CDR2 is YENEEA. There are 15 residues in the CDR3.

Concerning this clonotype itself: One end of the junction does not line up with germline, which may come from a read error. J is TRBJ1-2 and V is TRBV12-3 or TRBV12-4; 7 bases agree with TRBD1. CDR3 length: 13 residues. The CDR3 DNA reads TGTGCTAGCAGTACTATGCCCACCGACAGGGCCATCTTC. This gives the protein CASSTMPTDRAIF.

Only one count was recorded for this clonotype. One end of the junction varies from germline; a read error may be responsible. The V and J genes are TRBV6-6 and TRBJ2-4; the D gene is possibly TRBD2 (5 bases). The CDR3 sequence is 15 residues long. CDR1 is MNHNY, CDR2 SVGAGI, per germline (reference sequence). The CDR3 nucleotides are TGTGCCAGCAGTTACAGGGAGCAAGCCAAAAACATTCGGTACTTC. It yields the protein CASSYREQAKNIRYF.

Concerning this clonotype: This may stem from a read error, because a much larger clone lies one nucleotide away. This sequence joins TRBV6-2 or TRBV6-3 and TRBJ2-5; tentatively, D is TRBD1 (6 bases). Germline V lookup: CDR1 MNHEY, CDR2 SVGEGT. The CDR3 sequence is 13 residues long. V shed 5 bases and J shed 7 bases, with 14 bases lying between them. For the CDR3, the DNA is TGTGCCAGCAGTCGACAGGATTACGGGACCCAGTACTTC. It codes for CASSRQDYGTQYF.

Points on this clonotype: The junction shows a germline mismatch at one end, possibly a read error. The rearrangement uses TRBV11-2 and TRBJ2-2, with 7 bases aligning to TRBD1. The germline CDR1 and CDR2 sequences are SGHAT and FQNNGV. The CDR3 sequence is 16 residues long. CDR3 residues: CASSLVDTGAAREPFF. DNA of the CDR3: TGTGCCAGCAGCTTAGTGGACACAGGGGCTGCCAGGGAGCCGTTTTTT.

There are a few counts of this clonotype. An end of the junction differs from the germline gene, which may be a read error. V gene TRBV11-2 combines with J gene TRBJ2-5; 7 bases agree with TRBD1. This CDR3 is built from 15 residues. Germline V gene data show CDR1 as SGHAT and CDR2 as FQNNGV. The CDR3 loop reads CASSFGQAKLENQYF. For the CDR3, the DNA is TGTGCCAGCAGCTTCGGACAGGCGAAATTAGAGAACCAGTACTTC.

Regarding this clonotype: The conserved closing phenylalanine or tryptophan is absent in this CDR3, likely reflecting a read error. The chain carries TRBV12-3 or TRBV12-4 and TRBJ1-1, with D hard to call. The CDR3 consists of 13 residues. CDR3 amino acids: CASGLEQYTEAFI. DNA for the CDR3: TGTGCCAGCGGTTTAGAACAGTATACTGAAGCTTTCATT.

The chain employs TRBV20-1 and TRBJ2-3; tentatively, D is TRBD2 (5 bases). Trimming shortened V by 4 bases and J by 2 bases, and 16 bases separated the two germline ends. Per germline, CDR1 DFQATT and CDR2 SNEGSKA (reference sequence). This CDR3 has 15 residues. The CDR3 here is CSAIGVLKNTDTQYF. The CDR3, as DNA: TGCAGTGCTATCGGGGTCCTGAAAAACACAGATACGCAGTATTTT.

Note on this clonotype: This may be a read error, as it is one base from a much larger clone. This chain connects TRBV5-1 to TRBJ2-3, with 7 bases aligning to TRBD2. The germline V gene has CDR1 SGHRS and CDR2 YFSETQ. CDR3 length: 16 residues. CDR3 amino acids: CASSRTSGAPTDMQYF. The CDR3 region has the DNA TGCGCCAGCAGTCGAACGAGCGGGGCCCCCACAGATATGCAGTATTTT.

As for this clonotype: Sequence at one end of the junction differs from germline and may be a read error. The chain joins TRBV5-8 to TRBJ2-7, with 7 bases lining up with TRBD2. From germline, CDR1 is SGHTS and CDR2 YDEGEE. The CDR3 sequence is 14 residues long. The CDR3 region is CASSPGGSPYKQYF. As DNA, the CDR3 is TGTGCCAGCAGCCCGGGGGGTTCCCCCTACAAGCAGTACTTT.

Notes on this clonotype: Possible read error: a much larger clone is one base away. V usage is TRBV6-6 and J usage is TRBJ1-3; D is uncertain. Trimming took off 5 bases at V and 4 bases at J, with 18 bases between the two ends. The CDR3 loop spans 16 amino acids. Germline values: CDR1 MNHNY, CDR2 SVGAGI (reference sequence). CDR3 amino acids: CASSPSVPNGGNTIYF. CDR3 nucleotides: TGTGCCAGCAGTCCGTCTGTTCCGAACGGCGGAAACACCATATATTTT.

A remark on this clonotype: One base away lies a much larger clone, so this may be a sequencing read error. The CDR3 is CVSSFGRGRTEAFF. CDR3 DNA: TGTGTCAGCAGCTTTGGTCGGGGTAGGACTGAAGCTTTCTTT. The V call is TRBV7-9, the J call TRBJ1-1; D is unclear. Germline V gene sequence: CDR1 SEHNR, CDR2 FQNEAQ (reference sequence). This CDR3 is 14 amino acids long.

Concerning this clonotype itself: One end of the junction varies from germline; a read error may be responsible. The V gene is TRBV20-1, the J gene TRBJ2-1; 7 bases align to TRBD2. The CDR3 has 14 residues. CDR1 and CDR2 (germline): DFQATT, SNEGSKA (reference sequence). The CDR3 coding sequence is TGCAGTGTTCTCGGGAGGAGTTCCTACAATGAGCAATTCTTC. This translates into CSVLGRSSYNEQFF.

About this clonotype itself: A much larger clone differs by one base, so this may be a read error. This chain uses TRBV28 with TRBJ2-1, with 14 bases lining up with TRBD2. Germline CDR1 is MDHEN and CDR2 is SYDVKM. CDR3 length: 17 residues. The V gene end was trimmed by 8 bases and the J gene end by 7 bases; junction bases not matched to a gene: 13. CDR3 residues: CASGPRLAGGHVNEQFF. The CDR3 DNA reads as TGTGCCAGCGGTCCCCGACTAGCGGGAGGGCATGTAAATGAGCAGTTCTTC.

Turning to this clonotype: Mismatch with germline at one junction end may stem from a read error. This chain joins TRBV4-3 and TRBJ2-3, with D possibly TRBD2 on 5 matching bases. This CDR3 spans 17 amino acids. From germline, CDR1 is LGHNA and CDR2 YSLEER. The CDR3 sequence is CASRQDGPSRRTDAQYF. The CDR3 nucleotides read TGCGCCAGCAGACAAGATGGGCCTAGCAGGAGAACAGATGCGCAGTATTTT.

A note on this clonotype: This could be a read error, since a much larger clone is one nucleotide away. The chain joins TRBV12-3 or TRBV12-4 to TRBJ2-2, with 9 bases matching TRBD2. The CDR3 contains 16 residues. The CDR3 sequence: CDSGVSGGANTGELFF. The CDR3, as DNA: TGTGACAGCGGAGTTAGCGGGGGCGCAAACACCGGGGAGCTGTTTTTT.

As regards this clonotype: A junction boundary mismatches the germline segment, possibly from a read error. The rearrangement uses TRBV4-3 and TRBJ2-7, with D unclear. The CDR3 length is 15 residues. CDR1 is LGHNA and CDR2 is YSLEER in the germline V gene. CDR3: CASSQDQMGYYEQHF. CDR3 nucleotides: TGTGCCAGCAGCCAAGATCAGATGGGATACTACGAGCAGCACTTC.

The gene calls are TRBV28 and TRBJ2-7; D perhaps matches TRBD2 (6 bases). Germline loops: CDR1 MDHEN, CDR2 SYDVKM. Trimming pared 7 bases from V and 8 bases from J, leaving 24 bases between. The CDR3 contains 15 residues. CDR3 sequence reads: CASTSRRDGGYKQYF. The CDR3 DNA reads TGTGCCAGCACTTCCCGACGGGACGGGGGTTACAAGCAGTACTTC.

The chain joins TRBV5-4 to TRBJ2-7; TRBD1 is a possible D gene (5 bases). The CDR3 runs to 18 residues. Looked up from germline, CDR1 is SGHNT and CDR2 is YYREEE (reference sequence). V gave up 0 bases and J gave up 13 bases, with 32 bases separating them. The CDR3 DNA reads as TGTGCCAGCAGCTTGGCTCTAGGGGCGGAGCCAACATCCTACGAGCTATACTTC. Translated: CASSLALGAEPTSYELYF.

The chain recombines TRBV4-1 with TRBJ2-7; the match to TRBD2 covers 11 bases. Trimming at V came to 4 bases and at J to 5 bases, leaving 10 bases not matched to a gene. The CDR3 sequence is 16 residues long. Looked up from germline, CDR1 is MGHRA and CDR2 is YSYEKL. CDR3 bases: TGCGCCAGCAGCCGCACACTAGCGGGAGAAGTGGACGAGCAGTACTTC. This translates into CASSRTLAGEVDEQYF.

A remark on this clonotype: This could be a read error, since a much larger clone is one nucleotide away. The chain is built from TRBV20-1 and TRBJ2-7; 10 positions match TRBD2. The CDR3 has 13 amino acids. V shed 1 base and J 6 bases; nucleotides not matched to a gene: 3. Germline CDR1 and CDR2: DFQATT and SNEGSKA (reference sequence). DNA of the CDR3: TGCAGTGCTAGAGCACTAGCGGGGCCCGAGCAGTACTTC. Its translation: CSARALAGPEQYF.

The sample holds many counts of this clonotype. This sequence joins TRBV6-6 and TRBJ1-5, with 7 bases that match TRBD1. This CDR3 is 17 amino acids long. V gave up 3 bases and J gave up 4 bases; unmatched junction bases: 12. Germline V gene sequence: CDR1 MNHNY, CDR2 SVGAGI (reference sequence). CDR3 in amino acids: CASSYSTSDRSNQPQHF. CDR3 coding DNA: TGTGCCAGCAGTTATAGTACTTCGGACAGGTCAAATCAGCCCCAGCATTTT.

With respect to this clonotype: No conserved phenylalanine or tryptophan is present at the end of the CDR3, so a read error is the likely explanation. The chain carries TRBV30 and TRBJ2-5; perhaps TRBD2 as D (6 bases). Trimming shortened V by 1 base and J by 5 bases, and 14 bases separated the two germline ends. Germline CDR1 GTSNPN, CDR2 SVGIG (reference sequence). The CDR3 totals 14 residues. CDR3 sequence reads: CAWSGLGLGETQYL. DNA of the CDR3: TGTGCCTGGAGTGGACTAGGACTTGGGGAGACCCAGTACCTC.

There are many counts of this clonotype. The junction departs from germline at one end; a sequencing error may be responsible. The rearrangement joins TRBV29-1 to TRBJ2-5; D remains unclear. There are 13 residues in the CDR3. CDR1 SQVTM and CDR2 ANQGSEA come from the germline V gene. Here the CDR3 reads CRVAERFQENQYF. In DNA form, the CDR3 reads TGCAGAGTGGCCGAAAGGTTCCAAGAGAACCAGTACTTC.

Notes on this clonotype: At one boundary the junction diverges from the germline segment, which might be a read error. This chain connects TRBV6-1 to TRBJ2-1, with no clear D. CDR3 length equals 11 residues. Germline CDR1 reads MNHNS; CDR2 reads SASEGT. CDR3 residues: CASSPYNEQLF. The CDR3 DNA is TGTGCCAGCAGTCCATACAATGAGCAGTTATTC.

In this sample, this clonotype turned up once. A junction boundary mismatches the germline segment, possibly from a read error. This sequence joins TRBV24-1 and TRBJ1-2, with no clear D. This CDR3 region has 17 residues. The germline V gene encodes CDR1 KGHDR and CDR2 SFDVKD. The CDR3 spells CATSDGSTREANYGYTF. The CDR3 nucleotides are TGTGCCACAAGTGATGGGTCCACACGGGAAGCTAACTATGGCTACACCTTC.

With regard to this clonotype: One junction end disagrees with the germline gene, perhaps due to a read error. V gene TRBV29-1 combines with J gene TRBJ2-1; D perhaps matches TRBD2 (5 bases). The CDR3 consists of 18 residues. The germline V gene has CDR1 SQVTM and CDR2 ANQGSEA. As DNA, the CDR3 is TGCAGCATTGATGACGGGGTTCGTAAGGTTGTCTCCTACAATGAGCGGTTCTTC. This encodes CSIDDGVRKVVSYNERFF.

This clonotype was seen a single time. The chain employs TRBV6-5 and TRBJ2-1; D remains ambiguous. V shed 7 bases and J shed 12 bases, with 13 bases lying between them. The CDR3 runs 11 residues. CDR1 MNHEY and CDR2 SVGAGI come from the germline V gene. The CDR3 region is CASNTGDGQFF. The CDR3 DNA reads TGTGCCAGCAATACCGGAGATGGGCAGTTCTTC.